One sample yielded the 11 T cell receptor beta chains listed below, sequenced in a study of T cells in women clearing cervical HPV infection. Data came from immunoSEQ multiplex PCR; TCRdb stores just in-frame clones and leaves some out. The specimen's table records some 30,000 clones. Sequenced: blood buffy coat. The source of these receptors is a woman aged 18 to 75 with a cervical HPV16 infection that either progressed to CIN3+ or cleared (not recorded which).

Comments on this clone: The read halts 3 residues ahead of the CDR3 end, with the missing end drawn from the germline J gene. The chain uses TRBV11-1 and TRBJ2-7, with D tentatively TRBD2 (5 bases). The CDR3 covers 15 residues. In germline, CDR1 is SGHAT, CDR2 FQDESV (reference sequence). V was pared by 5 bases and J by 0 bases, with 14 bases between. The CDR3 reads CASSPVRGYSYEQYF. The CDR3 DNA, read in part, is TGTGCCAGCAGCCCAGTACGGGGTTACTCCTACGAG.

Worth noting for this clone: With the read ending 3 residues before the CDR3 end, the germline J gene is used to fill in that end. The V and J genes are TRBV30 and TRBJ1-2; 10 bases map to TRBD1. In germline, CDR1 is GTSNPN, CDR2 SVGIG (reference sequence). CDR3 size: 13 residues. The junction had 3 bases not matched to a gene; V was cut back by 4 bases and J by 4 bases. Incomplete CDR3 DNA: TGTGCCTGGAAGGGACAGGGGCTCTATGGC. This sequence encodes CAWKGQGLYG. The whole CDR3 is CAWKGQGLYGYTF.

CDR3 residues: CASSGGGSLRGDTQYF. The CDR3 DNA, read in part, is TGTGCCAGCAGCGGAGGAGGGTCCTTGAGGGGAGATACG. The chain links TRBV7-3 to TRBJ2-3; a possible D gene is TRBD2 (6 bases). The sequenced fragment ends 3 residues before the CDR3 boundary, so the rest is inferred from the germline J gene. Trimming shortened V by 5 bases and J by 5 bases, and 20 bases separated the two germline ends. Germline V CDR1 and CDR2: SGHTA, FQGTGA. This CDR3 is built from 16 residues. Together with reference TRBV7-3 and TRBJ2-3, the CDR3 gives the full variable domain: GAGVSQTPSNKVTEKGKYVELRCDPISGHTALYWYRQSLGQGPEFLIYFQGTGAADDSGLPNDRFFAVRPEGSVSTLKIQRTERGDSAVYLCASSGGGSLRGDTQYFGPGTRLTVL.

On this clone: The read terminates 3 residues before the CDR3 end, so the remaining end is supplied by the germline J gene. This chain uses TRBV20-1 with TRBJ1-2; 9 bases fit TRBD1. Trimming took 3 bases from V and 4 from J; bases not matched to a gene: 9. Germline values: CDR1 DFQATT, CDR2 SNEGSKA (reference sequence). This CDR3 is 15 amino acids long. The CDR3 sequence is CSARPSTGGGYGYTF. CDR3 bases read: TGCAGTGCTAGGCCTTCGACAGGGGGGGGCTATGGC.

Points on this clone: Read coverage stops 3 residues before the CDR3 terminus; the germline J gene supplies the remainder. The rearrangement uses TRBV7-2 and TRBJ2-7; D uncertain. Germline values: CDR1 SGHTA, CDR2 FQGNSA. CDR3 length equals 12 residues. Trimming took off 0 bases at V and 6 bases at J, with 6 bases between the two ends. The CDR3 sequence: CASSLAVGEQYF. The DNA read from the CDR3 is TGTGCCAGCAGCTTAGCGGTCGGCGAG.

To note about this clone: Coverage ceases 3 residues before the CDR3 finishes, and the germline J gene fills in the end. The chain carries TRBV30 and TRBJ2-2; D gene unclear. This CDR3 has 12 residues. CDR1 and CDR2 from the germline V gene are GTSNPN and SVGIG (reference sequence). CDR3 in amino acids: CAWSVLREKLFF. CDR3 DNA (partial): TGTGCCTGGAGTGTACTGAGAGAAAAG.

The sequenced part of the CDR3 DNA is TGTGCCAGCAGGAGACTAGTTGAG. Translated: CASRRLVE. The CDR3 in its entirety is CASRRLVEQFF. The chain is built from TRBV7-2 and TRBJ2-1; D is possibly TRBD2 (6 bases). The read gets to within 3 residues of the CDR3 end, and the germline J gene fills in the rest. CDR3 length equals 11 residues. Looked up from germline, CDR1 is SGHTA and CDR2 is FQGNSA. The V end was cut by 6 bases, the J end by 9 bases, with 9 bases between. Full variable domain (remainder filled in from reference TRBV7-2 and TRBJ2-1): GAGVSQSPSNKVTEKGKDVELRCDPISGHTALYWYRQSLGQGLEFLIYFQGNSAPDKSGLPSDRFSAERTGGSVSTLTIQRTQQEDSAVYLCASRRLVEQFFGPGTRLTVL.

Of note for this clone: The missing CDR3 end, 3 residues past where the read stops, is filled in from the germline J gene. The chain combines TRBV12-5 with TRBJ2-5; 9 positions agree with TRBD2. Germline V gives CDR1 LGHNT, CDR2 FRNRAP. The CDR3 is made up of 14 amino acids. Unmatched junction bases numbered 9, after V lost 6 bases and J lost 7 bases. Partial CDR3 DNA: TGTGCTAGTGGAGCGGGGGGCAGGGATGGGACC. It specifies CASGAGGRDGT. The whole CDR3 protein is CASGAGGRDGTQYF.

This clone registers medium-sized (0.01 to 0.1%) by frequency. The read halts 3 residues ahead of the CDR3 end, with the missing end drawn from the germline J gene. The chain employs TRBV5-1 and TRBJ2-2; no definite D call. Germline loops: CDR1 SGHRS, CDR2 YFSETQ. V was pared by 3 bases and J by 5 bases, with 8 bases between. The CDR3 consists of 13 residues. CDR3 DNA (partial): TGCGCCAGCAGCTCTTCCGGGACCGGGGAG. It codes for CASSSSGTGE. The entire CDR3 protein reads CASSSSGTGELFF.

Turning to this clone: From the germline J gene comes the end of the CDR3, since the read stops 3 residues before it. The J gene is TRBJ2-3, the V gene TRBV4-2; D possibly uses TRBD1 or TRBD2 (6 bases each). Trimming pared 3 bases from V and 4 bases from J, leaving 17 bases between. CDR3 length equals 16 residues. From germline, CDR1 is LGHNA and CDR2 YNFKEQ. The covered CDR3 bases are TGTGCCAGCAGCCAGGACCTAGCAGGGGAGGCAGATACG. Residues: CASSQDLAGEADT. The complete CDR3 reads CASSQDLAGEADTQYF.

Turning to this clone: Coverage ceases 3 residues before the CDR3 finishes, and the germline J gene fills in the end. This chain joins TRBV7-9 and TRBJ1-5; possibly TRBD1 for D (5 bases). The CDR3 extends over 14 amino acids. Trimming stripped 8 bases from V and 0 bases from J, with 11 bases between. CDR1 and CDR2 from the germline V gene are SEHNR and FQNEAQ (reference sequence). This chain's CDR3 is CASCGHRSNQPQHF. Partial CDR3 DNA: TGTGCCAGCTGTGGACACCGTAGCAATCAGCCC. Full variable domain (outside the CDR3, taken from reference TRBV7-9 and TRBJ1-5): DTGVSQNPRHKITKRGQNVTFRCDPISEHNRLYWYRQTLGQGPEFLTYFQNEAQLEKSRLLSDRFSAERPKGSFSTLEIQRTEQGDSAMYLCASCGHRSNQPQHFGDGTRLSIL.